These 20 T cell receptor beta chains were sequenced from one sample in a study of blood T cell repertoires in COVID-19. The table came from immunoSEQ multiplex PCR; TCRdb's copy has only in-frame clones and leaves some out. The profile covers 35,000 to 45,000 clones, with about 82% appearing a single time and over 45% taken by the ten largest. The source material was peripheral blood. All receptors come from a man between 65 and 79 years old with acute or convalescent COVID-19.

This chain connects TRBV5-6 to TRBJ1-1, with a tentative D call TRBD1 (5 bases). Trimming removed 1 base from V and 4 bases from J, with 8 bases in between. Germline lookup yields CDR1 SGHDT and CDR2 YYEEEE. This CDR3 spans 13 amino acids. In DNA, the CDR3 is TGTGCCAGCAGCTTGAGGGGAGGCACTGAAGCTTTCTTT. It encodes CASSLRGGTEAFF.

The chain couples TRBV25-1 to TRBJ1-5; 9 nucleotides line up with TRBD1. Losses at the gene ends were 3 bases for V and 10 bases for J; bases not matched to a gene: 4. Per germline, CDR1 MGHDK and CDR2 SYGVNS. The CDR3 is 13 residues long. In nucleotides, the CDR3 is TGTGCCAGCAGTGAGGGACAGGGCAGCCCCCAGCATTTT. It encodes CASSEGQGSPQHF.

The V and J genes are TRBV5-5 and TRBJ2-7; 9 bases are shared with TRBD2. The germline CDR1 and CDR2 sequences are SGHKS and YYEKEE (reference sequence). This CDR3 is built from 16 residues. V shed 2 bases, J shed 2 bases, and the junction held 8 bases outside the gene matches. The CDR3 region has the DNA TGTGCCAGCAGCTTTGGCCCGGGACTAGCAACCTACGAGCAGTACTTC. It encodes CASSFGPGLATYEQYF. The full variable domain, rest sourced from reference TRBV5-5 and TRBJ2-7, is DAGVTQSPTHLIKTRGQQVTLRCSPISGHKSVSWYQQVLGQGPQFIFQYYEKEERGRGNFPDRFSARQFPNYSSELNVNALLLGDSALYLCASSFGPGLATYEQYFGPGTRLTVT.

This chain joins TRBV7-3 and TRBJ2-3; a possible D gene is TRBD2 (6 bases). From germline, CDR1 is SGHTA and CDR2 FQGTGA. V lost 2 bases, J lost 2 bases, and 11 bases lay in between. This CDR3 contains 15 residues. The CDR3 region has the DNA TGTGCCAGCAGCTTAGCGGGAAGAGCCACAGATACGCAGTATTTT. It codes for CASSLAGRATDTQYF. Based on the CDR3 plus reference TRBV7-3 and TRBJ2-3, the full variable domain is GAGVSQTPSNKVTEKGKYVELRCDPISGHTALYWYRQSLGQGPEFLIYFQGTGAADDSGLPNDRFFAVRPEGSVSTLKIQRTERGDSAVYLCASSLAGRATDTQYFGPGTRLTVL.

The rearrangement uses TRBV5-1 and TRBJ2-3; D is perhaps TRBD2 (6 bases). Germline V gene sequence: CDR1 SGHRS, CDR2 YFSETQ. Trimming cost V 4 bases and J 1 base, with 13 bases left between them. This CDR3 contains 15 residues. In DNA form, the CDR3 reads TGCGCCAGCAGCACTGGAGGGCCCCGCACAGATACGCAGTATTTT. Protein sequence: CASSTGGPRTDTQYF.

The V gene is TRBV14, the J gene TRBJ1-1; D is unclear. CDR1 and CDR2 from the germline V gene are SGHDN and FVKESK. V shed 2 bases and J shed 0 bases, with 7 bases lying between them. CDR3 length: 14 residues. DNA for the CDR3: TGTGCCAGCAGCCAAAAGCATATGAACACTGAAGCTTTCTTT. Translating gives CASSQKHMNTEAFF.

This clone was detected a few times. An end of the junction differs from the germline gene, which may be a read error. In DNA form, the CDR3 reads TGTGCCAGCAGCTTGGGACTAGCGGGAGTGATCTTC. Protein sequence: CASSLGLAGVIF. The J gene is TRBJ2-1, the V gene TRBV7-9; 14 bases fit TRBD2. From germline, CDR1 is SEHNR and CDR2 FQNEAQ (reference sequence). The CDR3 length is 12 residues.

This chain uses TRBV5-1 with TRBJ1-2; 8 bases map to TRBD1. The V gene's germline CDR1 is SGHRS and CDR2 YFSETQ. This CDR3 region has 13 residues. Trimming cost V 5 bases and J 8 bases; bases outside gene matches: 8. The CDR3, as DNA: TGCGCCAGCAGAGTGCTGGACAGGGACGGCTACACCTTC. Protein: CASRVLDRDGYTF.

J is TRBJ1-5 and V is TRBV11-2; D call uncertain. V was pared by 4 bases and J by 0 bases, with 7 bases between. This CDR3 comprises 14 residues. The germline CDR1 and CDR2 sequences are SGHAT and FQNNGV. CDR3 DNA sequence: TGTGCCAGCAGCTCTCGGGTTAGCAATCAGCCCCAGCATTTT. It codes for CASSSRVSNQPQHF. The whole variable domain, remainder taken from reference TRBV11-2 and TRBJ1-5, is EAGVAQSPRYKIIEKRQSVAFWCNPISGHATLYWYQQILGQGPKLLIQFQNNGVVDDSQLPKDRFSAERLKGVDSTLKIQPAKLEDSAVYLCASSSRVSNQPQHFGDGTRLSIL.

The chain carries TRBV18 and TRBJ2-1; TRBD2 matches at 11 bases. CDR3 length: 16 amino acids. V shed 3 bases and J 4 bases; nucleotides not matched to a gene: 5. Per the germline V gene, CDR1 is KGHSH and CDR2 is LQKENI. The CDR3 DNA reads TGTGCCAGCTCACCGGGGGGGACTAGCGGTTACAATGAGCAGTTCTTC. This codes for CASSPGGTSGYNEQFF.

Only one count was recorded for this clone. The V call is TRBV24-1, the J call TRBJ2-3; 7 nucleotides align to TRBD1. J was trimmed by 8 bases and V by 4 bases; bases with no gene match: 8. CDR3 size: 14 residues. The germline gives CDR1 KGHDR, CDR2 SFDVKD. The CDR3 protein is CATSEGQASRTQYF. DNA for the CDR3: TGTGCCACCAGTGAAGGACAGGCCTCTCGTACGCAGTATTTT.

J is TRBJ2-2 and V is TRBV7-2; TRBD2 aligns across 7 bases. Germline loops: CDR1 SGHTA, CDR2 FQGNSA. V was clipped by 5 bases and J by 0 bases; unmatched bases: 3. The CDR3 sequence is 15 residues long. Here the CDR3 reads CASSPSGPNTGELFF. In DNA, the CDR3 is TGTGCCAGCAGCCCTAGCGGCCCGAACACCGGGGAGCTGTTTTTT.

V gene TRBV19 combines with J gene TRBJ2-3; 8 bases line up with TRBD2. Germline assignment: CDR1 LNHDA and CDR2 SQIVND (reference sequence). The CDR3 has 15 residues. Trimming at V came to 5 bases and at J to 2 bases, leaving 6 bases not matched to a gene. Written as DNA, the CDR3 is TGTGCCAGTAGTCTCCAGCGGGGGTTCACAGATACGCAGTATTTT. Protein product: CASSLQRGFTDTQYF.

The table lists this clone with a count of one. The gene calls are TRBV10-2 and TRBJ2-7; 10 positions match TRBD2. Germline CDR1 and CDR2: WSHSY and SAAADI. V lost 0 bases and J lost 6; bases outside the gene matches: 8. The CDR3 extends over 16 amino acids. CDR3: CASSESDSSGRGEQYF. CDR3 DNA: TGCGCCAGCAGTGAGTCCGATTCTAGCGGGAGAGGCGAGCAGTACTTC.

V is TRBV6-5 and J is TRBJ2-5; D is possibly TRBD2 (6 bases). The CDR3 totals 15 residues. Germline-derived CDR1 and CDR2 are MNHEY and SVGAGI. With 4 bases removed from V and 5 bases from J, the gap between germline ends came to 17 bases. The CDR3 region has the DNA TGTGCCAGCAGTTCCCCGGGACTGCCCAGGGAGACCCAGTACTTC. This encodes CASSSPGLPRETQYF.

This rearrangement joins TRBV14 to TRBJ2-2; D ambiguous. The CDR3 is 13 amino acids. V was trimmed by 6 bases and J by 7 bases, leaving 12 bases between them. Looked up from germline, CDR1 is SGHDN and CDR2 is FVKESK. CDR3 bases: TGTGCCAGCAGTCCCGCGGTTCACGGGGAGCTGTTTTTT. It codes for CASSPAVHGELFF.

This sequence joins TRBV2 and TRBJ1-4, with D perhaps TRBD1 (6 bases). V was trimmed by 8 bases and J by 8 bases, leaving 15 bases between them. The CDR3 has 13 amino acids. Germline values: CDR1 SNHLY, CDR2 FYNNEI. CDR3 DNA: TGTGCCAGCGGTACGGGGGGCCGGGAAAAACTGTTTTTT. Its translation is CASGTGGREKLFF.

This clone was detected a few times. The gene calls are TRBV18 and TRBJ1-4; D remains ambiguous. Germline lookup yields CDR1 KGHSH and CDR2 LQKENI. This CDR3 contains 14 residues. Trimming removed 2 bases from V and 0 bases from J, with 4 bases in between. The CDR3 region is CASSPGATNEKLFF. The CDR3 nucleotides read TGTGCCAGCTCACCAGGAGCAACTAATGAAAAACTGTTTTTT.

The V call is TRBV6-5, the J call TRBJ1-1, with a weak D call TRBD1 (6 bases). V gave up 6 bases and J gave up 4 bases, with 15 bases separating them. CDR3 length: 14 amino acids. Germline V gives CDR1 MNHEY, CDR2 SVGAGI. CDR3 protein: CASSRKGVGTEAFF. The DNA of the CDR3 is TGTGCCAGCAGCCGAAAGGGGGTGGGCACTGAAGCTTTCTTT.

The V and J genes are TRBV5-4 and TRBJ1-5; D is undetermined. CDR1 SGHNT and CDR2 YYREEE come from the germline V gene (reference sequence). V lost 0 bases and J lost 5, with 9 bases in between. The CDR3 totals 14 residues. The CDR3 DNA reads TGTGCCAGCAGCTTGGACCGAGCGGATCAGCCCCAGCATTTT. Translating it yields CASSLDRADQPQHF.